These T cell receptor beta chains were read from a single sample in a study of blood T cell repertoires in COVID-19. Libraries were prepared by immunoSEQ multiplex PCR; TCRdb keeps only in-frame clonotypes and omits some of them. The data show about 330,000 clones, with approximately 85% seen just once and 1.5% to 2% held by the top ten. The sample was peripheral blood. The source is a woman aged 45-65 years with acute or convalescent COVID-19. Each CDR3 is given with its conserved first and last residue. The D gene is left open where the match is weak. Clone size is not always given. Where it is, it says once, few, many or a class for expanded clones.

CDR3 protein: CASSVGDRAADTQYF
CDR3 DNA: TGTGCCAGCAGCGTTGGGGACAGGGCTGCAGATACGCAGTATTTT
D gene: TRBD1
clone size: .
J gene: TRBJ2-3
V gene: TRBV9

CDR3 protein: CATSDSGTGGYQPQHF
CDR3 DNA: TGTGCCACCAGTGATTCCGGGACAGGAGGGTATCAGCCCCAGCATTTT
D gene: TRBD1
clone size: once
J gene: TRBJ1-5
V gene: TRBV24-1

CDR3 protein: CASSATSGTYNEQFF
CDR3 DNA: TGTGCCAGCAGCGCAACTAGCGGAACCTACAATGAGCAGTTCTTC
D gene: TRBD2
clone size: .
J gene: TRBJ2-1
V gene: TRBV9

CDR3 protein: CASSFQTSGGPYEQYF
CDR3 DNA: TGCGCCAGCAGCTTCCAGACTAGCGGGGGCCCCTACGAGCAGTACTTC
D gene: TRBD2
clone size: .
J gene: TRBJ2-7
V gene: TRBV4-1

CDR3 protein: CASSSFSRQDNSPLHF
CDR3 DNA: TGCGCCAGCAGCTCATTTAGCCGACAGGATAATTCACCCCTCCACTTT
D gene: .
clone size: .
J gene: TRBJ1-6
V gene: TRBV5-1

CDR3 protein: CASSLGERGYEQYF
CDR3 DNA: TGCGCCAGCAGCCTGGGAGAGCGGGGCTACGAGCAGTACTTC
D gene: TRBD2
clone size: .
J gene: TRBJ2-7
V gene: TRBV5-1

CDR3 protein: CASSYNGGADEQYF
CDR3 DNA: TGTGCCAGCAGCTACAACGGGGGGGCGGACGAGCAGTACTTC
D gene: TRBD2
clone size: .
J gene: TRBJ2-7
V gene: TRBV7-3

CDR3 protein: CASSLGGRTGGRSPLHF
CDR3 DNA: TGTGCCAGCAGCTTGGGGGGCCGGACAGGGGGCAGGTCACCCCTCCACTTT
D gene: TRBD1
clone size: .
J gene: TRBJ1-6
V gene: TRBV5-4

CDR3 protein: CASSLGLTHTDTQYF
CDR3 DNA: TGTGCCAGCAGCCTTGGACTGACTCACACAGATACGCAGTATTTT
D gene: .
clone size: .
J gene: TRBJ2-3
V gene: TRBV9

CDR3 protein: CASSRDRGSGGYTF
CDR3 DNA: TGTGCCAGCAGTCGTGACAGGGGATCGGGAGGCTACACCTTC
D gene: TRBD1
clone size: .
J gene: TRBJ1-2
V gene: TRBV6-4

CDR3 protein: CASSPGTASGNTIYF
CDR3 DNA: TGCGCCAGCAGCCCGGGGACAGCCTCTGGAAACACCATATATTTT
D gene: TRBD1
clone size: once
J gene: TRBJ1-3
V gene: TRBV5-1

CDR3 protein: CASRYLTGGDTEAFF
CDR3 DNA: TGCGCCAGCAGGTACCTGACAGGGGGTGACACTGAAGCTTTCTTT
D gene: TRBD1
clone size: .
J gene: TRBJ1-1
V gene: TRBV5-1

CDR3 protein: CASSLGLAGGADTQYF
CDR3 DNA: TGCGCCAGCAGCCTTGGACTAGCGGGAGGCGCAGATACGCAGTATTTT
D gene: TRBD2
clone size: .
J gene: TRBJ2-3
V gene: TRBV5-1

CDR3 protein: CASSLVGLAGTYEQYF
CDR3 DNA: TGTGCCAGCAGCTTAGTCGGGTTAGCGGGAACCTACGAGCAGTACTTC
D gene: TRBD2
clone size: .
J gene: TRBJ2-7
V gene: TRBV7-2

CDR3 protein: CSASRTGKETQYF
CDR3 DNA: TGCAGTGCTAGTCGGACAGGGAAAGAGACCCAGTACTTC
D gene: TRBD1
clone size: .
J gene: TRBJ2-5
V gene: TRBV20-1

CDR3 protein: CASRPGTANTGELFF
CDR3 DNA: TGTGCCAGCAGGCCCGGGACAGCGAACACCGGGGAGCTGTTTTTT
D gene: TRBD1
clone size: .
J gene: TRBJ2-2
V gene: TRBV2

CDR3 protein: CASSLVRGRGSYNEQFF
CDR3 DNA: TGTGCCAGCAGCTTAGTAAGAGGACGGGGCTCCTACAATGAGCAGTTCTTC
D gene: .
clone size: once
J gene: TRBJ2-1
V gene: TRBV11-2

CDR3 protein: CSVSGTSGRTGELFF
CDR3 DNA: TGCAGCGTTTCCGGGACTAGCGGGAGAACCGGGGAGCTGTTTTTT
D gene: TRBD2
clone size: .
J gene: TRBJ2-2
V gene: TRBV29-1

CDR3 protein: CASSQGTGRGNEKLFF
CDR3 DNA: TGTGCCAGCAGCCAGGGGACAGGGCGGGGGAATGAAAAACTGTTTTTT
D gene: TRBD1
clone size: once
J gene: TRBJ1-4
V gene: TRBV7-9

CDR3 protein: CAIGPSVDEKLFF
CDR3 DNA: TGTGCCATCGGGCCTTCCGTCGACGAAAAACTGTTTTTT
D gene: .
clone size: once
J gene: TRBJ1-4
V gene: TRBV10-3